Following are 22 T cell receptor beta chains from one sample sequenced in a study of cytomegalovirus exposure and HLA in healthy donors. The PCR contained 60 Vbeta and 13 Jbeta primers. Sequencing used immunoSEQ multiplex PCR; TCRdb keeps in-frame clones, though not all of them. The sample consists of 160,000 or so clones, around 84% of them appearing once. Sequenced input: PBMCs. The receptors were sampled from a man aged 18 to 35 in good health and CMV-seronegative.

The chain is built from TRBV5-1 and TRBJ2-7; weak D call: TRBD2 (5 bases). Germline V gene lookup returns CDR1 SGHRS and CDR2 YFSETQ. The V gene lost 0 bases and the J gene lost 5 bases, with 15 bases spanning the gap. CDR3 length equals 15 residues. CDR3: CASSLGTGVRHEQYF. In DNA form, the CDR3 reads TGCGCCAGCAGCTTGGGGACTGGGGTGCGACACGAGCAGTACTTC.

This clone has more than one count but fewer than ten. This chain joins TRBV6-6 and TRBJ2-7, with TRBD2 identical over 10 bases. After removal of 0 bases from V and 0 bases from J, the junction contained 2 bases not matched to a gene. The CDR3 loop spans 16 amino acids. Germline V gene lookup returns CDR1 MNHNY and CDR2 SVGAGI (reference sequence). CDR3 loop: CASSYSASGGSYEQYF. The CDR3 DNA follows: TGTGCCAGCAGTTACTCGGCTAGCGGGGGCTCCTACGAGCAGTACTTC.

Turning to this clone: This is likely a read error, given that the CDR3 carries no conserved phenylalanine or tryptophan at its end. The V call is TRBV4-3, the J call TRBJ1-2, with a weak D call TRBD1 (6 bases). The CDR3 covers 15 residues. V dropped 3 bases and J dropped 8 bases, with 19 bases sitting between them. Germline V CDR1 and CDR2: LGHNA, YSLEER. CDR3 coding DNA: TGCGCCAGCAGCCAGCAAACAGGGCTTCAAGGAGGCTACACCTCC. Translated: CASSQQTGLQGGYTS.

This clone was seen a single time. V usage is TRBV5-6 and J usage is TRBJ1-5; D is perhaps TRBD1 (6 bases). The CDR3 covers 15 residues. Trimming took off 0 bases at V and 3 bases at J, with 10 bases between the two ends. In germline, CDR1 is SGHDT, CDR2 YYEEEE. The DNA for the CDR3 is TGTGCCAGCAGCTTGGGTTGGGGGCCCAATCAGCCCCAGCATTTT. It specifies CASSLGWGPNQPQHF.

V gene TRBV5-1 combines with J gene TRBJ1-5; 7 positions match TRBD1. V dropped 4 bases and J dropped 4; count of bases not matched to a gene: 8. This CDR3 is built from 15 residues. The germline V gene encodes CDR1 SGHRS and CDR2 YFSETQ. For the CDR3, the DNA is TGCGCCAGCAGCCCCGGGACAGTCGCTAATCAGCCCCAGCATTTT. Amino acids: CASSPGTVANQPQHF. The entire variable domain, with the rest obtained from reference TRBV5-1 and TRBJ1-5, is as follows: KAGVTQTPRYLIKTRGQQVTLSCSPISGHRSVSWYQQTPGQGLQFLFEYFSETQRNKGNFPGRFSGRQFSNSRSEMNVSTLELGDSALYLCASSPGTVANQPQHFGDGTRLSIL.

This clone was found once. CDR3 DNA sequence: TGTGCCAGCAGCTTGAAGACGAGACTCCAAGAGACCCAGTACTTC. It encodes CASSLKTRLQETQYF. The chain has TRBV5-6 and TRBJ2-5; D is uncertain. CDR1 SGHDT and CDR2 YYEEEE come from the germline V gene. V was shortened by 1 base and J by 1 base, with 11 bases between the two germline ends. The CDR3 length is 15 residues.

This chain uses TRBV9 with TRBJ2-1, with 7 bases identical to TRBD2. Germline CDR1 is SGDLS and CDR2 is YYNGEE. The length of the CDR3 is 15 residues. With V trimmed by 2 bases and J by 9 bases, 11 bases remained unmatched. CDR3 in DNA: TGTGCCAGCAGCGTTCCCCTGGGAGGGCCGAGTGAGCAGTTCTTC. Translated: CASSVPLGGPSEQFF.

This rearrangement joins TRBV7-3 to TRBJ2-1, with 9 bases identical to TRBD2. From germline, CDR1 is SGHTA and CDR2 FQGTGA. Losses at the gene ends were 5 bases for V and 3 bases for J; bases not matched to a gene: 11. The length of the CDR3 is 17 residues. As DNA, the CDR3 is TGTGCCAGCAGCCGCTTAGCGGGGGCCCGCAACTACAATGAGCAGTTCTTC. Its protein product is CASSRLAGARNYNEQFF.

The chain has TRBV4-2 and TRBJ1-1; D uncertain. Germline V gene data show CDR1 as LGHNA and CDR2 as YNFKEQ. V lost 4 bases, J lost 1 base, and 10 bases lay in between. This CDR3 contains 14 residues. CDR3 loop: CASSRPGSNTEAFF. The CDR3 DNA is TGTGCCAGCAGCCGCCCGGGGTCGAACACTGAAGCTTTCTTT.

V and J are TRBV7-8 and TRBJ2-5; 9 nucleotides line up with TRBD2. Germline V gene sequence: CDR1 SGHVS, CDR2 FQNEAQ. The CDR3 is 18 residues long. The J segment lost 4 bases and the V segment lost 1 base, leaving 13 bases of the junction unmatched. The CDR3 coding sequence is TGTGCCAGCAGCTTAGTGGCGTTAGCGGGGGACCTAAGAGAGACCCAGTACTTC. Translated: CASSLVALAGDLRETQYF.

V usage is TRBV6-1 and J usage is TRBJ2-1, with 10 bases aligning to TRBD1. CDR3 length: 16 residues. V was pared by 4 bases and J by 9 bases, with 12 bases of the junction left unmatched. Germline CDR1 MNHNS, CDR2 SASEGT. CDR3 region: CASSATTGGVFGEQFF. CDR3 bases: TGTGCCAGCAGTGCCACGACAGGGGGCGTTTTCGGTGAGCAGTTCTTC.

CDR3 in amino acids: CASSLEGLGGVHTEAFF. CDR3 bases: TGTGCCAGCAGCTTAGAGGGGTTAGGGGGAGTGCACACTGAAGCTTTCTTT. V usage is TRBV13 and J usage is TRBJ1-1, with D possibly being TRBD1 (6 bases). Between the trimmed V and J ends, which lost 1 base and 3 bases, there was a span of 18 bases. This CDR3 contains 17 residues. The germline CDR1 and CDR2 sequences are PRHDT and FYEKMQ (reference sequence).

The rearrangement links TRBV7-2 to TRBJ1-1; 8 bases are shared with TRBD1. The germline gives CDR1 SGHTA, CDR2 FQGNSA. This CDR3 has 13 amino acids. V trimming: 6 bases; J trimming: 11 bases; junction bases outside the gene matches: 11. This CDR3 reads CASRQGAQTVAFF. The CDR3 DNA is TGTGCCAGCAGGCAGGGGGCGCAAACCGTGGCTTTCTTT.

V is TRBV10-3 and J is TRBJ2-5, with TRBD1 matching 8 bases. The end of the DNA fits TRBJ2-7 better, so the J call may be wrong. The CDR3 contains 14 residues. Germline V gene sequence: CDR1 ENHRY, CDR2 SYGVKD. In DNA form, the CDR3 reads TGTGCCATCAGTCCCGGTGGGGACAGGATCGAGCAGTACTTC. Protein product: CAISPGGDRIEQYF.

The J gene is TRBJ2-2, the V gene TRBV4-2, with D maybe TRBD1 (6 bases). Germline CDR1 is LGHNA and CDR2 is YNFKEQ. There are 16 residues in the CDR3. Between the trimmed V and J ends, which lost 0 bases and 4 bases, there was a span of 12 bases. CDR3 protein: CASSQDPPGVTGELFF. The CDR3 coding sequence is TGTGCCAGCAGCCAAGACCCTCCAGGGGTCACCGGGGAGCTGTTTTTT.

CDR3 bases: TGCGCCAGCAGCCAAGTTTACGGGACAGGGGGCGGGGAGCAGTACTTC. It codes for CASSQVYGTGGGEQYF. V and J are TRBV4-3 and TRBJ2-7; 12 bases are a match to TRBD1. Germline CDR1 is LGHNA and CDR2 is YSLEER. With 1 base clipped from V and 7 bases from J, the junction kept 8 bases outside the gene matches. There are 16 residues in the CDR3.

This clone appeared a single time. The chain employs TRBV11-2 and TRBJ2-7; TRBD1 is a possible D gene (6 bases). Trimming stripped 1 base from V and 8 bases from J, with 12 bases between. The CDR3 totals 13 residues. In germline, CDR1 is SGHAT, CDR2 FQNNGV. CDR3 in amino acids: CASSLALDSKQYF. DNA for the CDR3: TGTGCCAGCAGCTTAGCCCTGGACAGCAAGCAGTACTTC.

The rearrangement links TRBV7-3 to TRBJ2-3; no reliable D call. The CDR3 length is 15 residues. CDR1 is SGHTA, CDR2 FQGTGA, per germline. V was pared by 3 bases and J by 0 bases, with 10 bases between. This chain's CDR3 is CASSLRLTSTDTQYF. CDR3 in DNA: TGTGCCAGCAGCTTGAGGTTAACTAGCACAGATACGCAGTATTTT.

This rearrangement joins TRBV9 to TRBJ2-1; 14 positions match TRBD2. Germline lookup yields CDR1 SGDLS and CDR2 YYNGEE. The CDR3 consists of 15 residues. V lost 4 bases, J lost 8 bases, and 5 bases stayed unmatched. CDR3 bases: TGTGCCAGCAGCCTAGGACTAGCGGGGGGCGATGAGCAGTTCTTC. Its protein is CASSLGLAGGDEQFF.

This clone was seen just once. The chain recombines TRBV12-5 with TRBJ1-1; possibly TRBD1 for D (5 bases). Germline V lookup: CDR1 LGHNT, CDR2 FRNRAP. V lost 5 bases, J lost 4 bases, and 11 bases lay in between. The CDR3 totals 13 residues. The CDR3 loop reads CASGPFGGTEAFF. The CDR3 DNA follows: TGTGCTAGTGGTCCGTTCGGGGGCACTGAAGCTTTCTTT.

The chain has TRBV7-3 and TRBJ2-1; D is possibly TRBD2 (6 bases). In germline, CDR1 is SGHTA, CDR2 FQGTGA. The CDR3 runs to 14 residues. Trimming removed 5 bases at V and 2 bases at J, with 10 bases between. The CDR3 reads CASSPRGTYNEQFF. DNA for the CDR3: TGTGCCAGCAGCCCTCGGGGGACCTACAATGAGCAGTTCTTC.

The rearrangement joins TRBV19 to TRBJ2-1, with 9 bases aligning to TRBD1. V shed 7 bases and J 5 bases; nucleotides not matched to a gene: 6. The length of the CDR3 is 14 residues. Germline CDR1 reads LNHDA; CDR2 reads SQIVND (reference sequence). The DNA of the CDR3 is TGTGCCAGTAACCCGGGACAGGGAGACAATGAGCAGTTCTTC. It is translated as CASNPGQGDNEQFF.